The next 4 T cell receptor beta chains were all read from a single sample in a study of blood T cell repertoires in COVID-19. TCRdb's copy holds only in-frame clones and misses some; the assay was immunoSEQ multiplex PCR. The data show more than 250,000 clones, with about 90% seen just once and roughly 1.5% held by the top ten. Sequenced material: PBMCs or T cells enriched from blood (not recorded which). The receptors here all came from a woman aged 18-29 years with acute COVID-19.

This rearrangement joins TRBV10-1 to TRBJ2-3, with 7 bases that match TRBD2. This CDR3 region has 16 residues. Germline trimming cut 1 base from V and 1 base from J; bases unmatched to any gene: 5. Germline lookup yields CDR1 WNHNN and CDR2 SYGVQD (reference sequence). The CDR3 sequence: CASSEYVLAGTDTQYF. The CDR3 DNA reads TGCGCCAGCAGTGAGTATGTGCTAGCGGGCACAGATACGCAGTATTTT.

The genes are TRBV12-3 or TRBV12-4 and TRBJ2-1; D not certain. V lost 8 bases, J lost 0 bases, and 8 bases lay in between. This CDR3 has 13 amino acids. The chain's CDR3 is CASFQASYNEQFF. The CDR3 DNA reads TGTGCCAGCTTCCAAGCCTCCTACAATGAGCAGTTCTTC.

This chain links TRBV18 with TRBJ2-5; D perhaps matches TRBD2 (6 bases). Germline-derived CDR1 and CDR2 are KGHSH and LQKENI. This CDR3 is 13 amino acids long. Trimming took 2 bases from V and 5 from J, leaving 9 bases between them. The CDR3 DNA reads TGTGCCAGCTCACCAGGACTAAAGGAGACCCAGTACTTC. Translation: CASSPGLKETQYF.

The chain combines TRBV27 with TRBJ1-4, with a weak D call TRBD1 (6 bases). The CDR3 spans 18 residues. V was pared by 1 base and J by 2 bases, with 17 bases between. Germline V gene data show CDR1 as MNHEY and CDR2 as SMNVEV (reference sequence). CDR3 DNA: TGTGCCAGCAGTTTATTTTCCCGGGGGGGCACGACTAATGAAAAACTGTTTTTT. It specifies CASSLFSRGGTTNEKLFF. Drawing the rest from reference TRBV27 and TRBJ1-4, the complete variable domain is EAQVTQNPRYLITVTGKKLTVTCSQNMNHEYMSWYRQDPGLGLRQIYYSMNVEVTDKGDVPEGYKVSRKEKRNFPLILESPSPNQTSLYFCASSLFSRGGTTNEKLFFGSGTQLSVL.